This is a list of T cell receptor beta chains from one sample in a study of blood T cell repertoires in COVID-19. Sequencing was performed with immunoSEQ multiplex PCR; in TCRdb, only in-frame clones are kept and a portion is missing. The top ten clones hold roughly 18% of a sample with 250,000 to 350,000 clones, 80% to 95% of them seen once. Material for sequencing was PBMCs or T cells enriched from blood (not recorded which). These receptors all stem from a woman aged 30 to 39 who had recovered from COVID-19. The conserved cysteine and the conserved F or W are not part of the CDR3 here.

v_call: TRBV4-1; j_call: TRBJ1-2; cdr3_aa: ASSQEETGTYGYT
v_call: TRBV5-4; j_call: TRBJ2-7; cdr3_aa: ASSLGQGENEQY
v_call: TRBV18; j_call: TRBJ2-5; cdr3_aa: ASSPQSRETQY
v_call: TRBV4-2; j_call: TRBJ1-6; cdr3_aa: ASSQGRDSPLH
v_call: TRBV28; j_call: TRBJ2-7; cdr3_aa: ASSPGHVPYEQY
v_call: TRBV27; j_call: TRBJ1-1; cdr3_aa: ASSLSALTEAF
v_call: TRBV9; j_call: TRBJ2-1; cdr3_aa: ASSIGAGGLNEQF
v_call: TRBV6-5; j_call: TRBJ1-4; cdr3_aa: ACYATNEKLF
v_call: TRBV18; j_call: TRBJ1-5; cdr3_aa: ASSPEPNQPQH
v_call: TRBV4-3; j_call: TRBJ2-4; cdr3_aa: ASSQRLSGGAKNIQY
v_call: TRBV5-6; j_call: TRBJ2-5; cdr3_aa: ASSRDRVATQY
v_call: TRBV15; j_call: TRBJ2-5; cdr3_aa: ATSRDLNQETQY
v_call: TRBV2; j_call: TRBJ2-7; cdr3_aa: ASDDPGQGSYEQY
v_call: TRBV5-6; j_call: TRBJ2-7; cdr3_aa: ASSLGQGHYEQY
v_call: TRBV20-1; j_call: TRBJ2-7; cdr3_aa: SARQDLEQY
v_call: TRBV7-3; j_call: TRBJ2-1; cdr3_aa: ASSQVGTSVNNEQF
v_call: TRBV5-8; j_call: TRBJ1-3; cdr3_aa: ASSSVGVVGNTIY
v_call: TRBV28; j_call: TRBJ1-1; cdr3_aa: ASSEHTGNTEAF
v_call: TRBV3-1/TRBV3-2; j_call: TRBJ1-2; cdr3_aa: ASSQSGGYRAVRGYT
v_call: TRBV28; j_call: TRBJ1-5; cdr3_aa: ASRPRAFRGDQPQH
v_call: TRBV19; j_call: TRBJ2-1; cdr3_aa: ASSIGSNEQF
v_call: TRBV14; j_call: TRBJ1-2; cdr3_aa: ASSRGQGRHGYT
v_call: TRBV4-1; j_call: TRBJ2-5; cdr3_aa: ASSQPTSGQETQY
v_call: TRBV28; j_call: TRBJ2-7; cdr3_aa: ASSLNLVSVY
v_call: TRBV7-2; j_call: TRBJ1-4; cdr3_aa: ASSLGDRESEKLF
v_call: TRBV7-8; j_call: TRBJ1-2; cdr3_aa: ASSRGTGDGYT
v_call: TRBV7-9; j_call: TRBJ1-6; cdr3_aa: ASSPQQNSPLH
v_call: TRBV28; j_call: TRBJ1-4; cdr3_aa: ASSLGGANEKLF
v_call: TRBV19; j_call: TRBJ1-6; cdr3_aa: ASKQGLYNSPLH
v_call: TRBV4-2; j_call: TRBJ1-4; cdr3_aa: ASRPRQGINEKLF
v_call: TRBV6-6; j_call: TRBJ1-1; cdr3_aa: ASTVREGYTEAF
v_call: TRBV7-9; j_call: TRBJ2-1; cdr3_aa: ASSFLSPGSYNEQF
v_call: TRBV28; j_call: TRBJ1-1; cdr3_aa: ASSGGGAGDTEAF
v_call: TRBV4-1; j_call: TRBJ1-2; cdr3_aa: ASKQTGDANPSYGYT
v_call: TRBV4-3; j_call: TRBJ1-3; cdr3_aa: ASSPGTDPGNTIY
v_call: TRBV4-1; j_call: TRBJ1-3; cdr3_aa: ASSQVLGLPNTIY
v_call: TRBV20-1; j_call: TRBJ2-4; cdr3_aa: SASQSRVGNIQY
v_call: TRBV11-2; j_call: TRBJ2-7; cdr3_aa: ASSPRVLATEQY
v_call: TRBV6-1; j_call: TRBJ1-3; cdr3_aa: ASSEIGDSVSGNTIY
v_call: TRBV4-1; j_call: TRBJ1-5; cdr3_aa: ASSQEWTVGQPQH
v_call: TRBV6-6; j_call: TRBJ1-1; cdr3_aa: ASSYLENTEAF
v_call: TRBV7-9; j_call: TRBJ1-2; cdr3_aa: ASGPGHDYGYT
v_call: TRBV19; j_call: TRBJ1-5; cdr3_aa: ARDREGNQPQH
v_call: TRBV11-2; j_call: TRBJ2-1; cdr3_aa: ASSPSGTSHEQF
v_call: TRBV19; j_call: TRBJ1-2; cdr3_aa: ASSIPSLGRDYYGYT
v_call: TRBV28; j_call: TRBJ1-2; cdr3_aa: ASKGDGANYGYT
v_call: TRBV9; j_call: TRBJ1-2; cdr3_aa: ASSREPGQSYGYT
v_call: TRBV5-1; j_call: TRBJ1-2; cdr3_aa: ASSLGQGRIYGYT
v_call: TRBV18; j_call: TRBJ2-3; cdr3_aa: ASSQTGASTDTQY
v_call: TRBV28; j_call: TRBJ1-2; cdr3_aa: ASSFEVRGYT
v_call: TRBV6-5; j_call: TRBJ1-2; cdr3_aa: ASRDRTGLRGYT
v_call: TRBV2; j_call: TRBJ2-1; cdr3_aa: ASSISGLATNEQF
v_call: TRBV5-5; j_call: TRBJ2-7; cdr3_aa: ASSPTQGSVTYEQY
v_call: TRBV5-1; j_call: TRBJ1-6; cdr3_aa: ASSSGQLNSPLH
v_call: TRBV27; j_call: TRBJ1-1; cdr3_aa: ASSFGGGTEAF
v_call: TRBV2; j_call: TRBJ2-5; cdr3_aa: ASRLSIQETQY